A selection of T cell receptor beta chains follows, all from one sample in a study of PD-1 blockade in mismatch repair-deficient tumors. The table came from immunoSEQ multiplex PCR; TCRdb's copy has only in-frame clones and leaves some out. The sample gives about 100,000 clones, roughly four fifths of which show up once; around 6.9% is in the top ten. The input for sequencing was peripheral blood, taken approximately 35 weeks after starting pembrolizumab. The receptor source for this set is an adult with mismatch repair-deficient cancer. Each CDR3 is given with its conserved first and last residue. Fields, in order: J gene, D gene, clone size, V gene, CDR3 protein, CDR3 DNA. D genes are given only for firm matches. Part of the rows lack a size; the others show once, few, many or a class for expanded clones.

>TRBJ1-2|.|.|TRBV28
CASSLSPGGSVDGYTF
TGTGCCAGCAGTTTATCCCCTGGGGGTTCGGTGGATGGCTACACCTTC
>TRBJ2-7|TRBD1|.|TRBV11-2
CASSWTGEREQYF
TGTGCCAGCAGCTGGACAGGGGAGCGGGAGCAGTACTTC
>TRBJ1-1|TRBD1|.|TRBV18
CASSPGPGTGMGAFF
TGTGCCAGCTCACCGGGCCCCGGGACAGGAATGGGAGCTTTCTTT
>TRBJ2-1|TRBD1|.|TRBV11-2
CASSLRNRGLGEQFF
TGTGCCAGCAGCTTAAGGAACAGGGGGCTAGGTGAGCAGTTCTTC
>TRBJ1-4|.|once|TRBV14
CASSLGNEKLFF
TGTGCCAGCAGCTTGGGAAATGAAAAACTGTTTTTT
>TRBJ2-1|.|.|TRBV7-8
CASSIGNHDNEQFF
TGTGCCAGCAGCATAGGTAATCATGACAATGAGCAGTTCTTC
>TRBJ2-5|TRBD2|.|TRBV7-2
CASSLGLAGGETQYF
TGTGCCAGCAGCTTGGGACTAGCGGGAGGGGAGACCCAGTACTTC
>TRBJ2-1|.|.|TRBV7-3
CASSLTAGSYNEQFF
TGTGCCAGCAGCTTAACAGCGGGCTCCTACAATGAGCAGTTCTTC
>TRBJ2-2|TRBD1|.|TRBV18
CASSQRQGLYGELFF
TGTGCCAGCTCACAAAGACAGGGATTATACGGGGAGCTGTTTTTT
>TRBJ1-1|TRBD1|.|TRBV28
CASSSRQGAEANTEAFF
TGTGCCAGCAGTTCCCGACAGGGGGCCGAAGCGAACACTGAAGCTTTCTTT
>TRBJ2-1|TRBD2|.|TRBV7-8
CASSFLAGGNEQFF
TGTGCCAGCAGCTTCCTAGCCGGGGGGAATGAGCAGTTCTTC
>TRBJ2-7|.|.|TRBV27
CASRKPGSSYEQYF
TGTGCCAGCAGGAAACCCGGTAGCTCCTACGAGCAGTACTTC
>TRBJ2-3|TRBD1|.|TRBV5-1
CASSQTGGGTDTQYF
TGCGCCAGCAGCCAGACAGGGGGTGGCACAGATACGCAGTATTTT
>TRBJ2-7|TRBD2|.|TRBV9
CASSPRIAGAYEQYF
TGTGCCAGCAGCCCCCGTATAGCGGGAGCCTACGAGCAGTACTTC
>TRBJ1-2|TRBD1|.|TRBV6-5
CASSSRGDGYTF
TGTGCCAGCAGTTCCAGGGGGGATGGCTACACCTTC
>TRBJ2-4|.|.|TRBV6-1
CASSARGVTKNIQYF
TGTGCCAGCAGTGCCAGGGGGGTCACCAAAAACATTCAGTACTTC
>TRBJ2-7|TRBD2|.|TRBV19
CASSWSGRAPYEQYF
TGTGCCAGTAGTTGGAGCGGGAGGGCCCCCTACGAGCAGTACTTC
>TRBJ2-6|TRBD1|.|TRBV18
CASSGTGGSGANVLTF
TGTGCCAGCTCCGGGACAGGTGGCTCTGGGGCCAACGTCCTGACTTTC
>TRBJ2-6|.|.|TRBV5-4
CASSSGTPSGANVLTF
TGTGCCAGCAGCTCGGGGACACCCTCTGGGGCCAACGTCCTGACTTTC
>TRBJ2-7|TRBD1|.|TRBV19
CASSIVRGPYEQYF
TGTGCCAGTAGTATAGTCAGGGGGCCCTACGAGCAGTACTTC
>TRBJ1-4|.|.|TRBV6-6
CATRPPGEKLFF
TGTGCCACCAGACCTCCAGGTGAAAAACTGTTTTTT
>TRBJ2-1|.|.|TRBV30
CAWSADRIPAEQFF
TGTGCCTGGAGTGCGGACCGTATTCCGGCTGAGCAGTTCTTC
>TRBJ2-3|TRBD2|.|TRBV30
CAWSSSGRFSSQYF
TGTGCCTGGAGTAGTAGCGGGAGGTTTTCTTCGCAGTATTTT
>TRBJ2-7|.|.|TRBV7-6
CASSLAFAYEQYF
TGTGCCAGCAGCTTAGCGTTCGCTTACGAGCAGTACTTC
>TRBJ2-1|.|.|TRBV7-8
CASSPDVEQFF
TGTGCCAGCAGTCCGGACGTTGAGCAGTTCTTC
>TRBJ2-3|.|.|TRBV28
CASSDGGGRSTDTQYF
TGTGCCAGCAGTGACGGGGGCGGGAGATCAACAGATACGCAGTATTTT